These T cell receptor beta chains were read from a single sample in a study of shared clonotypes between healthy human individuals. Clones were read by immunoSEQ multiplex PCR, and TCRdb kept only the in-frame ones, dropping some. The sample has roughly 170,000 clones, around 63% seen once. Sequenced material: memory CD4+ T cells sorted from blood. These receptors all stem from a young man in good health. The CDR3 runs from the conserved cysteine through the conserved F or W. The D gene is left open where the match is weak. A clone size is listed for some rows: how often the clone was seen (once, few, many), or a class if it is expanded.

TRBV9	.	TRBJ2-2	.	TGTGCCAGCAGCACCGACACCGGGGAGCTGTTTTTT	CASSTDTGELFF
TRBV29-1	.	TRBJ2-5	TRBD1	TGCAGCGTTGAAGGACAGGGGGTAGGAGAGACCCAGTACTTC	CSVEGQGVGETQYF
TRBV6-5	.	TRBJ1-4	TRBD1	TGTGCCAGCAGTCGAGACAGGGGTGTAAAACTGTTTTTT	CASSRDRGVKLFF
TRBV5-1	.	TRBJ1-1	.	TGCGCCAGCAGCTTGGGTCGGGGCGGCACTGAAGCTTTCTTT	CASSLGRGGTEAFF
TRBV21-1	.	TRBJ1-5	.	TGTGCCAGCAGCAAAGCAGGGGTCAGGCAGCCCCAGCATTTT	CASSKAGVRQPQHF
TRBV7-9	few	TRBJ1-2	.	TGTGCCAGCAGCTTTGAGGGCTACACCTTC	CASSFEGYTF
TRBV15	.	TRBJ2-5	.	TGTGCCACCAGCAGTGACCGGTACCAAGAGACCCAGTACTTC	CATSSDRYQETQYF
TRBV20-1	.	TRBJ1-1	.	TGCAGTGGAACGGAGAACACTGAAGCTTTCTTT	CSGTENTEAFF
TRBV27	.	TRBJ2-1	TRBD2	TGTGCCAGCAGTCTAGCGGGAGGGGTATACAATGAGCAGTTCTTC	CASSLAGGVYNEQFF
TRBV7-9	.	TRBJ2-2	.	TGTGCCAGCAGCTCGAGAAGGGATACGAACACCGGGGAGCTGTTTTTT	CASSSRRDTNTGELFF
TRBV7-2	.	TRBJ2-5	TRBD2	TGTGCCAGCAGCTCACGACTAGCGGGACTCCAAGAGACCCAGTACTTC	CASSSRLAGLQETQYF
TRBV9	.	TRBJ2-3	TRBD2	TGTGCCAGCAGCCCCAACGCGGCGGGAGGAACAGATACGCAGTATTTT	CASSPNAAGGTDTQYF
TRBV5-8	few	TRBJ1-2	.	TGTGCCAGCAGCTTGATCGATGGCTACACCTTC	CASSLIDGYTF
TRBV25-1	.	TRBJ1-4	.	TGTGCCAGCAGTGATTACCATCAAAAACTGTTTTTT	CASSDYHQKLFF
TRBV5-1	.	TRBJ2-1	.	TGCGCCAGCAGCTTCTACGGGGGAAATGAGCAGTTCTTC	CASSFYGGNEQFF
TRBV9	.	TRBJ2-2	TRBD2	TGTGCCAGCAGCCCCCGGACTAGCCGAGACACCGGGGAGCTGTTTTTT	CASSPRTSRDTGELFF
TRBV15	.	TRBJ1-5	.	TGTGCCACCAGCAGAGATCAGAATCAGCCCCAGCATTTT	CATSRDQNQPQHF
TRBV5-4	.	TRBJ2-7	.	TGTGCCAGCAGCTTGGGCTCAGGTTTTTCCTACGAGCAGTACTTC	CASSLGSGFSYEQYF
TRBV14	.	TRBJ2-5	.	TGTGCCAGCAGCCAGAGGGGATGGGAGACCCAGTACTTC	CASSQRGWETQYF
TRBV5-6	.	TRBJ2-1	TRBD1	TGTGCCAGCAGCTTGGTGGGACAGGGGAACTACAATGAGCAGTTCTTC	CASSLVGQGNYNEQFF
TRBV6-1	many	TRBJ2-7	.	TGTGCCAGCAGTGATGGGTGGGAGCAGTACTTC	CASSDGWEQYF
TRBV2	.	TRBJ1-3	.	TGTGCCAGCAGTCAGCCTTCCTCTGGAAACACCATATATTTT	CASSQPSSGNTIYF
TRBV2	few	TRBJ2-5	TRBD1	TGTGCCAGCAGGACAGGGGCGGAGACCCAGTACTTC	CASRTGAETQYF
TRBV2	.	TRBJ2-2	.	TGTGCCTTCTCAGGAGGGAACACCGGGGAGCTGTTTTTT	CAFSGGNTGELFF
TRBV7-2	.	TRBJ2-1	.	TGTGCCAGCAGCTTAAACGGGGGAACCTCCTACAATGAGCAGTTCTTC	CASSLNGGTSYNEQFF
TRBV6-1	.	TRBJ2-1	.	TGTGCCAGCAGTGAACCACGGGGCAACATCTACAATGAGCAGTTCTTC	CASSEPRGNIYNEQFF
TRBV7-2	.	TRBJ2-2	TRBD2	TGTGCCAGCAGCTTAAACTTCGGGCTAGCGGGATTGACCGGGGAGCTGTTTTTT	CASSLNFGLAGLTGELFF
TRBV6-5	.	TRBJ2-5	TRBD1	TGTGCCAGCAGTTACCAGACAGGGGGCAGAGAGACCCAGTACTTC	CASSYQTGGRETQYF
TRBV5-1	.	TRBJ2-7	.	TGCGCCAGCAGCACAAACGGGAGACGTGTTGACGAGCAGTACTTC	CASSTNGRRVDEQYF
TRBV5-1	.	TRBJ1-1	TRBD1	TGCGCCAGCAGCTCATACAGGGGTGGCCACACTGAAGCTTTCTTT	CASSSYRGGHTEAFF
TRBV9	.	TRBJ2-1	.	TGTGCCAGCAGCGTCGTACAGGGCCAAGCGCATGAGCAGTTCTTC	CASSVVQGQAHEQFF
TRBV9	.	TRBJ2-1	TRBD2	TGTGCCAGCAGCTCACGACTAGCGGGAATAAACAATGAGCAGTTCTTC	CASSSRLAGINNEQFF
TRBV10-3	.	TRBJ1-1	.	TGTGCCATCAGGGAGGGTCTGGGCACTGAAGCTTTCTTT	CAIREGLGTEAFF
TRBV10-1	.	TRBJ1-5	.	TGCGCCAGCAGTGAGGGGCCGAGTCAGCCCCAGCATTTT	CASSEGPSQPQHF
TRBV18	.	TRBJ1-1	TRBD1	TGTGCCAGCTCACCCGGGACAGGGATTGGAGGGAGCACTGAAGCTTTCTTT	CASSPGTGIGGSTEAFF
TRBV2	many	TRBJ2-1	TRBD2	TGTGCCAGCAGGTTTAGTAGTGGGGGGGGCAATGAGCAGTTCTTC	CASRFSSGGGNEQFF
TRBV7-3	.	TRBJ2-1	.	TGTGCCAGCAGCTTCGACAGGAACAATGAGCAGTTCTTC	CASSFDRNNEQFF
TRBV2	.	TRBJ1-1	.	TGTGCCAGCAGTCCCCTCCAAAGGACCCTTAACACTGAAGCTTTCTTT	CASSPLQRTLNTEAFF
TRBV14	few	TRBJ2-3	TRBD2	TGTGCCAGCAGCCAAGATGGGGCGGGAGGGCCGACGCAGTATTTT	CASSQDGAGGPTQYF
TRBV28	many	TRBJ2-7	TRBD2	TGTGCCAGCAGCTCTCCCGGCGGGAGAGTGAAAGAGCAGTACTTC	CASSSPGGRVKEQYF
TRBV18	.	TRBJ1-2	TRBD1	TGTGCCAGCTCACCACCGAATGGGCAGGGGGCTGACTATGGCTACACCTTC	CASSPPNGQGADYGYTF
TRBV5-4	few	TRBJ2-1	TRBD1	TGTGCCAGCAGAAGTGGGACAGGGGGCGATGAGCAGTTCTTC	CASRSGTGGDEQFF
TRBV5-1	many	TRBJ2-5	TRBD1	TGCGCCAGCAGCAAGGACAGGGGCGCAGAGACCCAGTACTTC	CASSKDRGAETQYF
TRBV18	.	TRBJ2-2	TRBD2	TGTGCCAGCTCACCAAATCGAGTCGGGACTAGCGTAATTGCGAACACCGGGGAGCTGTTTTTT	CASSPNRVGTSVIANTGELFF
TRBV9	many	TRBJ2-3	.	TGTGCCAGCAGCGGTCACGGCCTAATTGGGACAGATACGCAGTATTTT	CASSGHGLIGTDTQYF
TRBV6-5	many	TRBJ1-5	TRBD1	TGTGCCAGCAGAGGAGGACAGGCTAATCAGCCCCAGCATTTT	CASRGGQANQPQHF
TRBV5-4	.	TRBJ2-3	.	TGTGCCAGCAGCTTGGAGATTCAGGCAAGCACAGATACGCAGTATTTT	CASSLEIQASTDTQYF
TRBV4-1	.	TRBJ2-7	.	TGCGCCAGCAGCCAACCTACCCAGGGGGGCGGGCAGTACTTC	CASSQPTQGGGQYF
TRBV4-3	.	TRBJ2-4	TRBD1	TGCGCCAGCAGCCAAGACCTCTCCTGGACAGGGAAAAACATTCAGTACTTC	CASSQDLSWTGKNIQYF
TRBV7-9	.	TRBJ1-1	.	TGTGCCAGCAGCCGAGACATGCCCAACACTGAAGCTTTCTTT	CASSRDMPNTEAFF